One sample yielded the 28 T cell receptor beta chains listed below, sequenced in a study of T-cell reconstitution after alpha-beta-depleted transplantation in children. Molecular barcoding with unique molecular identifiers was used for the TCRbeta library. TCRdb re-called the PCR reads with MiXCR, one entry per CDR3 protein. The table lists roughly 610,000 distinct CDR3 sequences, about 11% of them singletons, with less than 5% in the top ten. Sequences were derived from PBMCs from the stem cell graft donor, sampled from the stem cell graft. Receptor source: a human donor who donated a stem cell graft to a child with acute myeloid leukemia.

In its sample, this clonotype was seen a few times. CDR3 region: CSAPTGVGINQPQHF. The DNA of the CDR3 is TGCAGTGCACCTACAGGGGTGGGGATCAATCAGCCCCAGCATTTT. The chain has TRBV20-1 and TRBJ1-5; 7 positions match TRBD1. CDR3 length: 15 residues. Germline V CDR1 and CDR2: DFQATT, SNEGSKA (reference sequence). The V gene end was trimmed by 6 bases and the J gene end by 3 bases; junction bases not matched to a gene: 11.

This clonotype was seen ten or more times. V gene TRBV6-2 or TRBV6-3 combines with J gene TRBJ2-2; the match to TRBD1 covers 8 bases. The CDR3 loop spans 13 amino acids. Germline-derived CDR1 and CDR2 are MNHEY and SVGEGT. J lost 7 bases, V lost 6 bases, and 4 bases had no gene match. CDR3 in amino acids: CASSPTGGGELFF. The CDR3 DNA sequence: TGTGCCAGCAGCCCCACAGGGGGCGGGGAGCTGTTTTTT.

The chain combines TRBV29-1 with TRBJ1-2; the D is unclear. Germline values: CDR1 SQVTM, CDR2 ANQGSEA. This CDR3 has 13 amino acids. The germline V and J ends were trimmed by 3 bases and 2 bases, with 10 bases remaining between them. The CDR3 sequence: CSVDPAGNYGYTF. In DNA form, the CDR3 reads TGCAGCGTTGATCCTGCGGGAAACTATGGCTACACCTTC.

This clonotype was seen ten or more times. The rearrangement uses TRBV11-1 and TRBJ1-1; 8 nucleotides agree with TRBD1. This CDR3 spans 14 amino acids. J was trimmed by 11 bases and V by 4 bases; bases with no gene match: 12. The germline V gene has CDR1 SGHAT and CDR2 FQDESV (reference sequence). CDR3 in DNA: TGTGCCAGCAGCTCCGCTGGACAGGGACTTTCGGCTTTCTTT. It yields the protein CASSSAGQGLSAFF.

This chain connects TRBV9 to TRBJ2-3; D unresolved. The CDR3 spans 13 residues. Looked up from germline, CDR1 is SGDLS and CDR2 is YYNGEE. The V gene lost 3 bases and the J gene lost 2 bases, with 7 bases spanning the gap. CDR3 in amino acids: CASSAAPTDTQYF. The CDR3 DNA reads TGTGCCAGCAGCGCCGCCCCCACAGATACGCAGTATTTT.

CDR3 protein: CAIRNDRGAHNEQFF. The CDR3 DNA reads as TGTGCCATCAGGAACGACAGGGGTGCCCACAATGAGCAGTTCTTC. This sequence joins TRBV10-3 and TRBJ2-1; 8 bases map to TRBD1. This CDR3 region has 15 residues. The J segment lost 5 bases and the V segment lost 6 bases, leaving 9 bases of the junction unmatched. CDR1 is ENHRY, CDR2 SYGVKD, per germline.

V usage is TRBV9 and J usage is TRBJ1-5; D not certain. V lost 0 bases and J 3 bases, leaving 10 bases between the germline ends. CDR3 length: 15 amino acids. Germline loops: CDR1 SGDLS, CDR2 YYNGEE. The CDR3 is CASSVAAGLNQPQHF. The CDR3 bases are TGTGCCAGCAGCGTAGCTGCCGGGCTCAATCAGCCCCAGCATTTT.

This clonotype was recorded a few times. The chain uses TRBV7-2 and TRBJ2-3; D unresolved. Trimming removed 3 bases from V and 2 bases from J, with 12 bases in between. The V gene's germline CDR1 is SGHTA and CDR2 FQGNSA. CDR3 length equals 15 residues. Here the CDR3 reads CASSFGTGSTDTQYF. DNA of the CDR3: TGTGCCAGCAGCTTTGGTACGGGCTCCACAGATACGCAGTATTTT.

This clonotype was counted a few times. The chain employs TRBV5-1 and TRBJ2-2; 9 bases fit TRBD2. Germline assignment: CDR1 SGHRS and CDR2 YFSETQ. V gave up 4 bases and J gave up 6 bases; unmatched junction bases: 7. The CDR3 length is 15 residues. The chain's CDR3 is CASSRAGGVAGELFF. DNA of the CDR3: TGCGCCAGCAGCAGAGCGGGAGGTGTAGCCGGGGAGCTGTTTTTT.

The V gene is TRBV5-1, the J gene TRBJ2-1; possibly TRBD1 or TRBD2 for D (6 bases each). CDR1 is SGHRS and CDR2 is YFSETQ in the germline V gene. V gave up 4 bases and J gave up 0 bases, with 23 bases separating them. CDR3 length equals 19 residues. CDR3 residues: CASSPSRGAAESSYNEQFF. The CDR3 DNA reads TGCGCCAGCAGCCCCTCAAGGGGGGCAGCGGAGAGCTCCTACAATGAGCAGTTCTTC.

The rearrangement joins TRBV3-1 to TRBJ2-7, with 8 positions matching TRBD2. Unmatched junction bases numbered 13, after V lost 4 bases and J lost 2 bases. The germline gives CDR1 LGHDT, CDR2 YNNKEL (reference sequence). The CDR3 loop spans 17 amino acids. The CDR3 spells CASSPSGPSVGPYEQYF. The CDR3 DNA reads as TGTGCCAGCAGCCCTAGCGGGCCCTCCGTAGGTCCCTACGAGCAGTACTTC.

The rearrangement links TRBV5-1 to TRBJ2-6; 9 bases are a match to TRBD1. Trimming removed 4 bases from V and 0 bases from J; junction bases left unmatched: 5. Germline CDR1 and CDR2: SGHRS and YFSETQ. This CDR3 contains 17 residues. The CDR3 DNA follows: TGCGCCAGCAGCACGGGACAGGGAAACTCTGGGGCCAACGTCCTGACTTTC. Translated, it gives CASSTGQGNSGANVLTF.

This clonotype appeared a few times. The chain combines TRBV9 with TRBJ2-1, with 8 nucleotides matching TRBD2. The CDR3 totals 15 residues. Germline CDR1 and CDR2: SGDLS and YYNGEE. Losses at the gene ends were 4 bases for V and 6 bases for J; bases not matched to a gene: 9. Written as DNA, the CDR3 is TGTGCCAGCAGCCTCGTGACTAGCGCCCGCAATGAGCAGTTCTTC. Translated: CASSLVTSARNEQFF.

This clonotype was picked up a small number of times. The V and J genes are TRBV7-9 and TRBJ2-1; TRBD1 is a possible D gene (6 bases). The V end lost 4 bases, the J end lost 6 bases, and 19 bases lay between the germline ends. The CDR3 length is 16 residues. CDR1 and CDR2 (germline): SEHNR, FQNEAQ (reference sequence). The CDR3: CASSSLPGAGSNEQFF. CDR3 DNA: TGTGCCAGCAGCTCCCTGCCAGGGGCCGGCTCCAATGAGCAGTTCTTC.

CDR3: CMTKAGGEDTQYF. DNA of the CDR3: TGCATGACCAAAGCGGGGGGGGAGGATACGCAGTATTTT. This sequence joins TRBV20-1 and TRBJ2-3; 10 nucleotides line up with TRBD2. This CDR3 has 13 amino acids. Germline V gene sequence: CDR1 DFQATT, CDR2 SNEGSKA (reference sequence).

This clonotype was recorded at least ten times. This CDR3 is CATSRDEVPGVEAFF. The CDR3 nucleotides read TGTGCCACCAGCAGAGATGAAGTGCCCGGGGTTGAAGCTTTCTTT. This sequence joins TRBV15 and TRBJ1-1; D not resolved. The CDR3 has 15 amino acids. The V and J ends lost 0 bases and 7 bases respectively, with 15 bases between them. Germline V lookup: CDR1 LNHNV, CDR2 YYDKDF (reference sequence).

There are a few counts of this clonotype. The chain recombines TRBV14 with TRBJ2-2, with unresolved D. V lost 0 bases to trimming and J lost 0 bases, with 8 bases between them. Germline V gene lookup returns CDR1 SGHDN and CDR2 FVKESK. The CDR3 is made up of 16 amino acids. In nucleotides, the CDR3 is TGTGCCAGCAGCCAAGAGGTACCAACGAACACCGGGGAGCTGTTTTTT. It encodes CASSQEVPTNTGELFF.

V usage is TRBV7-8 and J usage is TRBJ2-7; D possibly corresponds to TRBD2 (6 bases). The CDR3 runs to 15 residues. Trimming took off 4 bases at V and 7 bases at J, with 20 bases between the two ends. The germline gives CDR1 SGHVS, CDR2 FQNEAQ. This chain's CDR3 is CASSSTGTGVGEQYF. The CDR3 bases are TGTGCCAGCAGCTCCACCGGGACGGGGGTGGGGGAGCAGTACTTC.

Only a few counts were recorded for this clonotype. In DNA form, the CDR3 reads TGTGCCATCAGTGAAACAGCCGAAGCTTTCTTT. Translated, it gives CAISETAEAFF. This chain connects TRBV10-3 to TRBJ1-1; D is unclear. With 3 bases removed from V and 8 bases from J, the gap between germline ends came to 7 bases. The CDR3 sequence is 11 residues long. Per the germline V gene, CDR1 is ENHRY and CDR2 is SYGVKD.

This clonotype was counted ten times or more. The V call is TRBV4-3, the J call TRBJ2-7; the D gene is possibly TRBD1 (5 bases). Per the germline V gene, CDR1 is LGHNA and CDR2 is YSLEER. The ends were cut back, 0 bases at V and 4 bases at J, with 16 bases in the middle. CDR3 length equals 16 residues. The CDR3: CASSQDRSGFGYEQYF. For the CDR3, the DNA is TGCGCCAGCAGCCAAGATCGGTCAGGGTTCGGGTACGAGCAGTACTTC.

This clonotype was recorded a few times. This CDR3 reads CASSPRRDRNHEQYF. The CDR3 nucleotides read TGTGCCAGCAGCCCCCGCCGGGACAGGAACCACGAGCAGTACTTC. This chain joins TRBV7-2 and TRBJ2-7; the match to TRBD1 covers 8 bases. The CDR3 has 15 amino acids. V shed 5 bases and J 5 bases; nucleotides not matched to a gene: 11. The germline V gene encodes CDR1 SGHTA and CDR2 FQGNSA.

This clonotype appeared a few times. J is TRBJ2-7 and V is TRBV28; D is uncertain. The CDR3 sequence is 15 residues long. In germline, CDR1 is MDHEN, CDR2 SYDVKM. V dropped 2 bases and J dropped 7 bases, with 18 bases sitting between them. The CDR3 loop is CASSLTKLQAREQYF. The CDR3 DNA reads TGTGCCAGCAGTTTAACAAAACTCCAGGCGCGGGAGCAGTACTTC.

The chain combines TRBV7-9 with TRBJ2-7; D assignment may be TRBD1 or TRBD2 (5 bases each). Germline loops: CDR1 SEHNR, CDR2 FQNEAQ (reference sequence). The CDR3 totals 17 residues. The V and J ends lost 1 base and 4 bases respectively, with 20 bases between them. CDR3 amino acids: CASSLGAPGTSSYEQYF. The CDR3 DNA sequence: TGTGCCAGCAGCTTAGGGGCCCCCGGGACGTCCTCTTACGAGCAGTACTTC.

V and J are TRBV28 and TRBJ1-6, with D possibly being TRBD1 (5 bases). CDR3 length equals 15 residues. Germline assignment: CDR1 MDHEN and CDR2 SYDVKM. V was trimmed by 3 bases and J by 5 bases, leaving 11 bases between them. The CDR3, as DNA: TGTGCCAGCAGTTTCTCAGGGCGAAATAATTCACCCCTCCACTTT. Residues: CASSFSGRNNSPLHF.

V is TRBV6-2 or TRBV6-3 and J is TRBJ2-1; D ambiguous. The CDR3 has 11 amino acids. The germline V and J ends were trimmed by 1 base and 11 bases, with 6 bases remaining between them. Per the germline V gene, CDR1 is MNHEY and CDR2 is SVGEGT. CDR3 nucleotide sequence: TGTGCCAGCAGTTACTTAGAGAAGCAGTTCTTC. Encoded protein: CASSYLEKQFF.

This clonotype showed up many times. The chain uses TRBV9 and TRBJ2-1; 16 bases fit TRBD2. Germline trimming cut 0 bases from V and 5 bases from J; bases unmatched to any gene: 11. CDR3 size: 20 residues. CDR1 is SGDLS, CDR2 YYNGEE, per germline. CDR3 DNA sequence: TGTGCCAGCAGCGTAGCTTTCGGGACTAGCGGGAGGGCCGTAAACAATGAGCAGTTCTTC. It specifies CASSVAFGTSGRAVNNEQFF.

This clonotype was detected a few times. The chain combines TRBV6-6 with TRBJ2-7; D possibly corresponds to TRBD2 (5 bases). The length of the CDR3 is 11 residues. V was trimmed by 6 bases and J by 9 bases, leaving 12 bases between them. In germline, CDR1 is MNHNY, CDR2 SVGAGI (reference sequence). The chain's CDR3 is CASSSSGVQYF. The CDR3 DNA reads TGTGCCAGCAGCTCCTCCGGGGTGCAGTACTTC.

The chain joins TRBV27 to TRBJ2-7; TRBD2 aligns across 12 bases. Trimming at V came to 4 bases and at J to 7 bases, leaving 8 bases not matched to a gene. The CDR3 spans 15 residues. CDR1 and CDR2 from the germline V gene are MNHEY and SMNVEV (reference sequence). The DNA for the CDR3 is TGTGCCAGCAGTTCCTTGACTAGCGGGAGCGGAGAGCAGTACTTC. It translates to CASSSLTSGSGEQYF.